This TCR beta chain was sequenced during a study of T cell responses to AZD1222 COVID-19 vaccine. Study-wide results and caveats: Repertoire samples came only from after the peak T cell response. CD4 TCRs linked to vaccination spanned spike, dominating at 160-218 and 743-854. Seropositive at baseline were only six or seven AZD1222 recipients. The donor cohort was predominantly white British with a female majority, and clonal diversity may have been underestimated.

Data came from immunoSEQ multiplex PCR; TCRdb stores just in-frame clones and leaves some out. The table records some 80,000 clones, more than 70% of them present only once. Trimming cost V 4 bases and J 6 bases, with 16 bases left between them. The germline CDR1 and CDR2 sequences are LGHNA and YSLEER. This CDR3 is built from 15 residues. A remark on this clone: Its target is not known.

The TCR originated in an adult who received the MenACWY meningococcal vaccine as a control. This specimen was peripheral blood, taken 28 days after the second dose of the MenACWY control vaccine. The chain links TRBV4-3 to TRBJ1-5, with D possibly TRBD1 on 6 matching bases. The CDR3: CASSRNYRAGQPQHF. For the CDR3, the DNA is TGCGCCAGCAGCCGGAATTACAGGGCGGGTCAGCCCCAGCATTTT.